Below are 22 T cell receptor beta chains sequenced from a single sample in a study of control samples from healthy donors and cancer patients. Sequencing used immunoSEQ multiplex PCR; TCRdb keeps in-frame clones, though not all of them. The table lists 80,000 to 100,000 clones, around three quarters of them singletons. The sequenced material came from blood. The receptor set was obtained from a woman aged 30 to 39 in good health.

The chain combines TRBV9 with TRBJ2-3, with D possibly TRBD2 on 6 matching bases. This CDR3 spans 16 amino acids. The germline gives CDR1 SGDLS, CDR2 YYNGEE. V lost 0 bases, J lost 4 bases, and 15 bases lay in between. DNA of the CDR3: TGTGCCAGCAGCGTAGCCGCAATTGGGGGGTCAGATACGCAGTATTTT. This codes for CASSVAAIGGSDTQYF. The full variable domain, rest sourced from reference TRBV9 and TRBJ2-3, is DSGVTQTPKHLITATGQRVTLRCSPRSGDLSVYWYQQSLDQGLQFLIQYYNGEERAKGNILERFSAQQFPDLHSELNLSSLELGDSALYFCASSVAAIGGSDTQYFGPGTRLTVL.

J is TRBJ2-7 and V is TRBV18, with D possibly being TRBD1 or TRBD2 (5 bases each). The CDR3 is 15 residues long. V gave up 3 bases and J gave up 7 bases, with 19 bases separating them. The V gene's germline CDR1 is KGHSH and CDR2 LQKENI. CDR3: CASSPYAGSVHEQYF. The CDR3 nucleotides are TGTGCCAGCTCACCGTATGCAGGGAGTGTTCATGAGCAGTACTTC.

The J gene is TRBJ2-4, the V gene TRBV6-2 or TRBV6-3; D gene uncertain. Germline-derived CDR1 and CDR2 are MNHEY and SVGEGT. The CDR3 length is 15 residues. V lost 4 bases, J lost 1 base, and 11 bases lay in between. CDR3 sequence reads: CASSFLPRAKNIQYF. Written as DNA, the CDR3 is TGTGCCAGCAGTTTCCTCCCTCGGGCCAAAAACATTCAGTACTTC.

In this sample, this clone turned up a few times. V and J are TRBV7-8 and TRBJ1-3; D remains ambiguous. Looked up from germline, CDR1 is SGHVS and CDR2 is FQNEAQ. V lost 2 bases, J lost 4 bases, and 15 bases lay in between. The length of the CDR3 is 16 residues. CDR3 sequence reads: CASSLMVSTTGNTIYF. In DNA form, the CDR3 reads TGTGCCAGCAGCTTAATGGTCTCTACGACCGGAAACACCATATATTTT.

The V gene is TRBV3-1 (or the pseudogene TRBV3-2), the J gene TRBJ1-2; 7 nucleotides align to TRBD1. The CDR3 is made up of 16 amino acids. V dropped 1 base and J dropped 6; count of bases not matched to a gene: 11. Germline assignment: CDR1 LGHDT and CDR2 YNNKEL (reference sequence). The CDR3 loop is CASSQGGGGGSDGYTF. The CDR3 region has the DNA TGTGCCAGCAGCCAAGGTGGTGGAGGGGGCTCCGATGGCTACACCTTC.

The J gene is TRBJ1-2, the V gene TRBV6-5; the D gene is possibly TRBD1 (5 bases). The CDR3 length is 14 residues. Trimming took 7 bases from V and 1 from J, leaving 13 bases between them. Per germline, CDR1 MNHEY and CDR2 SVGAGI. CDR3 bases: TGTGCCAGCACCCTAATGGGGGATAACTATGGCTACACCTTC. Encoded protein: CASTLMGDNYGYTF.

This clone was seen only once. One end of the junction fails to match germline, which may point to a read error. The chain is built from TRBV25-1 and TRBJ1-1; no clear D. This CDR3 spans 11 amino acids. The germline gives CDR1 MGHDK, CDR2 SYGVNS. The CDR3 region has the DNA TGTGCCAGCAGTGAATATGGGGTCTCGGTCTTT. Its protein product is CASSEYGVSVF.

The rearrangement joins TRBV6-6 to TRBJ1-4; D gene unclear. The CDR3 totals 13 residues. Germline V lookup: CDR1 MNHNY, CDR2 SVGAGI (reference sequence). The germline V and J ends were trimmed by 6 bases and 6 bases, with 11 bases remaining between them. DNA for the CDR3: TGTGCCAGCAGAAGATCGGTGGATGAAAAACTGTTTTTT. It specifies CASRRSVDEKLFF.

The chain carries TRBV6-5 and TRBJ1-1; D is undetermined. V lost 0 bases to trimming and J lost 2 bases, with 13 bases between them. The CDR3 loop spans 16 amino acids. CDR1 and CDR2 (germline): MNHEY, SVGAGI. In DNA, the CDR3 is TGTGCCAGCAGTTACTCGATTGGGCGACTAAACACTGAAGCTTTCTTT. It yields the protein CASSYSIGRLNTEAFF.

The V and J genes are TRBV19 and TRBJ2-7; 9 bases are a match to TRBD1. Germline V gives CDR1 LNHDA, CDR2 SQIVND (reference sequence). V was pared by 10 bases and J by 2 bases, with 12 bases of the junction left unmatched. The CDR3 is 15 amino acids. The CDR3 spells CATMGRQGGTYEQYF. The CDR3 DNA is TGTGCCACCATGGGGAGACAGGGGGGAACCTACGAGCAGTACTTC.

The chain combines TRBV27 with TRBJ1-2, with D uncertain. Germline CDR1 MNHEY, CDR2 SMNVEV (reference sequence). V was cut by 6 bases and J by 4 bases, with 12 bases left in between. This CDR3 comprises 13 residues. For the CDR3, the DNA is TGTGCCAGCAGCTTCAACCCGGGCTATGGCTACACCTTC. The encoded protein is CASSFNPGYGYTF.

This chain uses TRBV5-6 with TRBJ2-6, with 7 bases that match TRBD1. Germline V CDR1 and CDR2: SGHDT, YYEEEE. The CDR3 contains 17 residues. The junction had 6 bases not matched to a gene; V was cut back by 3 bases and J by 0 bases. CDR3 coding DNA: TGTGCCAGCAGCTCACAACAGGGGAGCTCTGGGGCCAACGTCCTGACTTTC. Encoded protein: CASSSQQGSSGANVLTF. The whole variable domain, filled in from reference TRBV5-6 and TRBJ2-6, reads DAGVTQSPTHLIKTRGQQVTLRCSPKSGHDTVSWYQQALGQGPQFIFQYYEEEERQRGNFPDRFSGHQFPNYSSELNVNALLLGDSALYLCASSSQQGSSGANVLTFGAGSRLTVL.

The rearrangement links TRBV7-2 to TRBJ2-1, with D possibly called TRBD1 or TRBD2 (5 bases each). The CDR3 spans 15 residues. Germline loops: CDR1 SGHTA, CDR2 FQGNSA. Trimming left V 1 base short and J 0 bases short, with 7 bases between. The CDR3 bases are TGTGCCAGCAGCTTAGAGGGGAGCTCCTACAATGAGCAGTTCTTC. Amino acid sequence: CASSLEGSSYNEQFF.

The chain uses TRBV7-9 and TRBJ2-5; 9 bases line up with TRBD1. V dropped 0 bases and J dropped 3; count of bases not matched to a gene: 5. The length of the CDR3 is 16 residues. Germline V gives CDR1 SEHNR, CDR2 FQNEAQ (reference sequence). In DNA form, the CDR3 reads TGTGCCAGCAGCTTAGCAGCGACAGGGGGAAAAGAGACCCAGTACTTC. Encoded protein: CASSLAATGGKETQYF.

V gene TRBV30 combines with J gene TRBJ1-6; D is ambiguous. The CDR3 contains 16 residues. Trimming removed 2 bases at V and 10 bases at J, with 21 bases between. Germline CDR1 and CDR2: GTSNPN and SVGIG (reference sequence). This chain's CDR3 is CAWSLATTSSISPLHF. In DNA, the CDR3 is TGTGCCTGGAGTCTCGCTACCACATCCTCCATATCACCCCTCCACTTT.

The rearrangement uses TRBV12-5 and TRBJ2-7, with 8 bases lining up with TRBD1. With 1 base clipped from V and 3 bases from J, the junction kept 8 bases outside the gene matches. The CDR3 extends over 16 amino acids. Germline-derived CDR1 and CDR2 are LGHNT and FRNRAP. For the CDR3, the DNA is TGTGCTAGTGGTTTGGGATGGACAGGGAAAGGCTACGAGCAGTACTTC. It is translated as CASGLGWTGKGYEQYF. Drawing the rest from reference TRBV12-5 and TRBJ2-7, the complete variable domain is DARVTQTPRHKVTEMGQEVTMRCQPILGHNTVFWYRQTMMQGLELLAYFRNRAPLDDSGMPKDRFSAEMPDATLATLKIQPSEPRDSAVYFCASGLGWTGKGYEQYFGPGTRLTVT.

V usage is TRBV9 and J usage is TRBJ1-2; the D is unclear. Germline CDR1 SGDLS, CDR2 YYNGEE. V was clipped by 0 bases and J by 4 bases, with 10 bases between them. CDR3 length equals 14 residues. CDR3: CASSVGAEPYGYTF. CDR3 DNA sequence: TGTGCCAGCAGCGTAGGGGCAGAGCCCTATGGCTACACCTTC.

In nucleotides, the CDR3 is TGTGCCAGCAGCCAAGCCCGGGACCCCCTCCCCAATGAGCAGTTCTTC. It codes for CASSQARDPLPNEQFF. J is TRBJ2-1 and V is TRBV4-2; D is possibly TRBD1 or TRBD2 (5 bases each). Per the germline V gene, CDR1 is LGHNA and CDR2 is YNFKEQ. V lost 1 base to trimming and J lost 6 bases, with 16 bases between them. The CDR3 consists of 16 residues.

V gene TRBV7-9 combines with J gene TRBJ1-2; D is uncertain. The CDR3 spans 14 residues. Germline V gene data show CDR1 as SEHNR and CDR2 as FQNEAQ (reference sequence). Trimming took off 5 bases at V and 3 bases at J, with 13 bases between the two ends. The CDR3 region is CASSPPARYYGYTF. The CDR3 DNA follows: TGTGCCAGCAGCCCTCCGGCGAGGTACTATGGCTACACCTTC.

V and J are TRBV21-1 and TRBJ1-5. TRBV21-1 is a documented pseudogene. The CDR3 is 16 residues long. The CDR3 reads CASSGRPHYSNQPQHF. CDR3 in DNA: TGTGCCAGCAGCGGACGGCCCCATTATAGCAATCAGCCCCAGCATTTT.

The chain couples TRBV5-1 to TRBJ2-4; 10 bases align to TRBD1. Germline V gene sequence: CDR1 SGHRS, CDR2 YFSETQ. Trimming cost V 6 bases and J 3 bases; bases outside gene matches: 6. The CDR3 is 15 residues long. The CDR3 DNA is TGCGCCAGCACCAGGGACAGGGGAGGCAAAAACATTCAGTACTTC. Amino acid sequence: CASTRDRGGKNIQYF.

The V call is TRBV6-2 or TRBV6-3, the J call TRBJ2-1; no clear D. The V end was cut by 0 bases, the J end by 4 bases, with 4 bases between. The germline gives CDR1 MNHEY, CDR2 SVGEGT. The CDR3 is 13 amino acids. CDR3 protein: CASSYSEYNEQFF. DNA for the CDR3: TGTGCCAGCAGTTACTCCGAGTACAATGAGCAGTTCTTC.